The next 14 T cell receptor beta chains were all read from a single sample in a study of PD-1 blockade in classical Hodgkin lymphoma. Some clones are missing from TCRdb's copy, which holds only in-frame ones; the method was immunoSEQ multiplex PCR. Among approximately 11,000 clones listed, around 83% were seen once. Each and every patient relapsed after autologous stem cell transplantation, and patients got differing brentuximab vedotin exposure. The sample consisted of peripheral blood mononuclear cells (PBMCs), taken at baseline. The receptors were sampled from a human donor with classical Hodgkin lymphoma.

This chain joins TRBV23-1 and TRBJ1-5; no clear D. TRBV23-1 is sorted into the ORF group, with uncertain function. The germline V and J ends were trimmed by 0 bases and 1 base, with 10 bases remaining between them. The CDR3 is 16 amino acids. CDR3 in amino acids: CASSQSSRLSNQPQHF. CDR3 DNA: TGCGCCAGCAGTCAATCAAGCCGCTTGAGCAATCAGCCCCAGCATTTT.

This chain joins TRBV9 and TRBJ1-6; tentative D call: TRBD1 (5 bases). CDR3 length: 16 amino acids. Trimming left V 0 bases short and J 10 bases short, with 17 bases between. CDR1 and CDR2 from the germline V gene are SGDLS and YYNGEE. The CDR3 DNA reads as TGTGCCAGCAGCGTAGCTGGGGACGGCGTGAGGTCACCCCTCCACTTT. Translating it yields CASSVAGDGVRSPLHF.

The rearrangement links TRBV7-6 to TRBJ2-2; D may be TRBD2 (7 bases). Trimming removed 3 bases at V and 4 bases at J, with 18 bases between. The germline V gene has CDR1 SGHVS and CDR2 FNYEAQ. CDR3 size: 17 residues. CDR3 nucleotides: TGTGCCAGCAGCTTCCCCATTAGGGGGGGGCCCACCGGGGAGCTGTTTTTT. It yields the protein CASSFPIRGGPTGELFF.

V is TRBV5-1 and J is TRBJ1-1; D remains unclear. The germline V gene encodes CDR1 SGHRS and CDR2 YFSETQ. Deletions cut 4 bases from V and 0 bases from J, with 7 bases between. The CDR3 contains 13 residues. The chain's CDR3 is CASSQVMNTEAFF. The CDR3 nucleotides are TGCGCCAGCAGCCAAGTTATGAACACTGAAGCTTTCTTT.

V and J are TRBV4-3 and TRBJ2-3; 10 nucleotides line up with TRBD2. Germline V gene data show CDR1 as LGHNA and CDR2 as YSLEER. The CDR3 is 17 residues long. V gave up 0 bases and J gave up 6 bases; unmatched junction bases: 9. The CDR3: CASSQEIAGGVKDTQYF. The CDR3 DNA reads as TGCGCCAGCAGCCAAGAAATAGCGGGGGGTGTTAAGGATACGCAGTATTTT.

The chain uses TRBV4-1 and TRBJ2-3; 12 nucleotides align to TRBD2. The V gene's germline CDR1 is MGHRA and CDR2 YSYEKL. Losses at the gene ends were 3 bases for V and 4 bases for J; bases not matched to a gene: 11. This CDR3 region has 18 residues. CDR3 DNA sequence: TGCGCCAGCAGCCATCAGCCCCAGGCTAGCGGGAGGGCAGATACGCAGTATTTT. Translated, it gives CASSHQPQASGRADTQYF.

CDR3 residues: CAISESRLASYEQYF. Here the CDR3 DNA reads TGTGCCATCAGTGAGTCGAGACTAGCTTCCTACGAGCAGTACTTC. V gene TRBV10-3 combines with J gene TRBJ2-7; 7 bases line up with TRBD2. V lost 0 bases to trimming and J lost 1 base; unmatched junction nucleotides: 3. Per germline, CDR1 ENHRY and CDR2 SYGVKD. CDR3 length: 15 amino acids.

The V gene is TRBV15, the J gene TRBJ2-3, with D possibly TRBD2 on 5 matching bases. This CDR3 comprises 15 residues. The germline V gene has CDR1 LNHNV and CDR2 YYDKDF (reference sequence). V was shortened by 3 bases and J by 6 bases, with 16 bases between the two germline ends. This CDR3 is CATSRGNPRVDTQYF. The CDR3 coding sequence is TGTGCCACCAGCAGGGGGAACCCGAGGGTGGATACGCAGTATTTT.

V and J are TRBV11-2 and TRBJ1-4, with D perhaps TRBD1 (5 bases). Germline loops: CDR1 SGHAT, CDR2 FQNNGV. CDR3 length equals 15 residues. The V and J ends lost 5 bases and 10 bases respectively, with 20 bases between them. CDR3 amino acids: CASSRLQGAVAKLFF. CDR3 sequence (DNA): TGTGCCAGCAGCCGACTCCAGGGTGCTGTCGCAAAACTGTTTTTT.

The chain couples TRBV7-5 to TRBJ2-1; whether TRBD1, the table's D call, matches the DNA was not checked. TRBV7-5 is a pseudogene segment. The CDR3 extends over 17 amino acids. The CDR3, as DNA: TGTGCCAGAAGCATAGGGACAGGGGGCCTCGCCTACAATGAGCAGTTCTTC. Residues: CARSIGTGGLAYNEQFF.

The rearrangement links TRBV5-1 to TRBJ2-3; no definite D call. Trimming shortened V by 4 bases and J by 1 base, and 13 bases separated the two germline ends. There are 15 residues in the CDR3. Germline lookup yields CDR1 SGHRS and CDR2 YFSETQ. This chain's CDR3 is CASSTRAVGTDTQYF. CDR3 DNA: TGCGCCAGCAGCACGCGCGCGGTAGGCACAGATACGCAGTATTTT. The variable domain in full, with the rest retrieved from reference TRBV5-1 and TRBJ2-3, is KAGVTQTPRYLIKTRGQQVTLSCSPISGHRSVSWYQQTPGQGLQFLFEYFSETQRNKGNFPGRFSGRQFSNSRSEMNVSTLELGDSALYLCASSTRAVGTDTQYFGPGTRLTVL.

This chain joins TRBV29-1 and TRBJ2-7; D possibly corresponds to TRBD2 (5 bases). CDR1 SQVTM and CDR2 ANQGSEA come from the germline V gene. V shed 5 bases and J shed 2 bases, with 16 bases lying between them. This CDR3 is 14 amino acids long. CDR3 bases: TGCAGCGTTAGCAGAGGGAACAGCCCCTACGAGCAGTACTTC. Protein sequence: CSVSRGNSPYEQYF.

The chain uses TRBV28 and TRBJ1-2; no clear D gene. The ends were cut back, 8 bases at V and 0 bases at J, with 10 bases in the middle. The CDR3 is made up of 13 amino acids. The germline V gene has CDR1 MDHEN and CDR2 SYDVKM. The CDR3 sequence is CASVLSANYGYTF. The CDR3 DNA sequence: TGTGCCAGCGTTTTATCAGCTAACTATGGCTACACCTTC.

The CDR3 sequence: CASSLYSGANVLTF. CDR3 nucleotide sequence: TGTGCCAGCAGTTTATACTCTGGGGCCAACGTCCTGACTTTC. The chain has TRBV28 and TRBJ2-6; the D is unclear. This CDR3 has 14 amino acids. V lost 1 base to trimming and J lost 0 bases, with 1 base between them. Germline V CDR1 and CDR2: MDHEN, SYDVKM.